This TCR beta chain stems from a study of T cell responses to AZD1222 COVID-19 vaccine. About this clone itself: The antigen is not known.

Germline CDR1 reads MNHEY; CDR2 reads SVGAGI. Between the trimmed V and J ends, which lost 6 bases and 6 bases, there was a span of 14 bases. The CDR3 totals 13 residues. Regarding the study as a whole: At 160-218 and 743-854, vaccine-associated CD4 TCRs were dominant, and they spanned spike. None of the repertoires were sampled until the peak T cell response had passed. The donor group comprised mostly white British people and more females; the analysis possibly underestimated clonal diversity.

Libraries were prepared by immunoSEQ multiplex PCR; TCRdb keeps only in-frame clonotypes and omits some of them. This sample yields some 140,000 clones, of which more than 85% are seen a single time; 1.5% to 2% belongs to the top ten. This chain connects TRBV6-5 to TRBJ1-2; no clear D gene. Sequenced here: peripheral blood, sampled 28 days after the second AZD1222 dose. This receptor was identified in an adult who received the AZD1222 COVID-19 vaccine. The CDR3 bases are TGTGCCAGCAGCAAAGAATTGTGGAATGGCTACACCTTC. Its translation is CASSKELWNGYTF.